Listed here are 30 T cell receptor beta chains from one sample, sequenced in a study of CD8 T cells in Susac syndrome. The authors reverse transcribed roughly 0.45 to 1 ug RNA with random hexamers. TCRdb re-called the immunoSEQ multiplex PCR reads with MiXCR, one entry per CDR3 protein. The sample comprises about 400,000 distinct CDR3 sequences, 85% of which are singletons, and roughly 0.11% rests with the top ten. Specimen: CD8+ T cells from PBMCs. The receptors come from a human donor with multiple sclerosis.

The chain links TRBV4-1 to TRBJ2-1, with a tentative D call TRBD2 (5 bases). The CDR3 runs 17 residues. V gave up 0 bases and J gave up 4 bases, with 16 bases separating them. CDR1 and CDR2 from the germline V gene are MGHRA and YSYEKL. For the CDR3, the DNA is TGCGCCAGCAGCCAAGATTTTTTGAGCGGCTTTTACAATGAGCAGTTCTTC. This sequence encodes CASSQDFLSGFYNEQFF.

V usage is TRBV3-1 and J usage is TRBJ2-1; 9 bases line up with TRBD1. CDR1 and CDR2 (germline): LGHDT, YNNKEL (reference sequence). V shed 4 bases and J 3 bases; nucleotides not matched to a gene: 4. The CDR3 sequence is 15 residues long. The CDR3 region is CASSRTDRGYNEQFF. For the CDR3, the DNA is TGTGCCAGCAGCCGTACGGACAGGGGCTACAATGAGCAGTTCTTC.

The chain has TRBV4-1 and TRBJ1-5; the match to TRBD1 covers 10 bases. Germline V gives CDR1 MGHRA, CDR2 YSYEKL. The CDR3 length is 17 residues. V lost 0 bases and J lost 3; bases outside the gene matches: 5. The CDR3 nucleotides are TGCGCCAGCAGCCAAGACCAGGGACAGGGGTACAATCAGCCCCAGCATTTT. Amino acids: CASSQDQGQGYNQPQHF.

The chain combines TRBV30 with TRBJ2-5; 10 nucleotides agree with TRBD2. Germline lookup yields CDR1 GTSNPN and CDR2 SVGIG (reference sequence). V shed 3 bases, J shed 3 bases, and the junction held 7 bases outside the gene matches. This CDR3 contains 15 residues. CDR3 protein: CAWSEGTSGEETQYF. The CDR3 bases are TGTGCCTGGAGCGAGGGAACTAGCGGGGAAGAGACCCAGTACTTC.

The chain uses TRBV20-1 and TRBJ2-1; D is possibly TRBD2 (7 bases). CDR3 length equals 13 residues. Trimming removed 4 bases from V and 7 bases from J, with 14 bases in between. Looked up from germline, CDR1 is DFQATT and CDR2 is SNEGSKA (reference sequence). This chain's CDR3 is CSAKGRGQNEQFF. CDR3 in DNA: TGCAGTGCTAAAGGGCGGGGGCAGAATGAGCAGTTCTTC.

The rearrangement uses TRBV13 and TRBJ2-1; no definite D call. CDR1 is PRHDT, CDR2 FYEKMQ, per germline (reference sequence). The CDR3 covers 14 residues. V lost 5 bases and J lost 7, with 15 bases in between. This CDR3 reads CASSPPRVGNEQFF. CDR3 bases: TGTGCCAGCAGCCCCCCCCGCGTCGGAAATGAGCAGTTCTTC.

The genes are TRBV11-2 and TRBJ2-2, with a weak D call TRBD2 (5 bases). Between the trimmed V and J ends, which lost 8 bases and 8 bases, there was a span of 9 bases. Germline assignment: CDR1 SGHAT and CDR2 FQNNGV. The CDR3 loop spans 11 amino acids. The chain's CDR3 is CASQEGGELFF. In nucleotides, the CDR3 is TGTGCCAGCCAAGAGGGAGGGGAGCTGTTTTTT.

The V gene is TRBV30, the J gene TRBJ1-2; D not resolved. CDR3 length: 15 amino acids. V lost 4 bases to trimming and J lost 3 bases, with 18 bases between them. Germline CDR1 and CDR2: GTSNPN and SVGIG (reference sequence). CDR3 residues: CAWTPDVLGHYGYTF. CDR3 in DNA: TGTGCCTGGACGCCGGACGTGCTGGGCCACTATGGCTACACCTTC. The whole variable domain, filled in from reference TRBV30 and TRBJ1-2, reads SQTIHQWPATLVQPVGSPLSLECTVEGTSNPNLYWYRQAAGRGLQLLFYSVGIGQISSEVPQNLSASRPQDRQFILSSKKLLLSDSGFYLCAWTPDVLGHYGYTFGSGTRLTVV.

This clonotype was recorded a few times. The chain is built from TRBV4-1 and TRBJ1-5; unclear D gene. V was clipped by 3 bases and J by 7 bases, with 7 bases between them. The CDR3 is 12 residues long. CDR1 and CDR2 from the germline V gene are MGHRA and YSYEKL. The CDR3 bases are TGCGCCAGCAGCCAGGCTGGGCAGCCCCAGCATTTT. Translation gives CASSQAGQPQHF.

The chain is built from TRBV25-1 and TRBJ2-7, with unresolved D. V lost 1 base, J lost 5 bases, and 9 bases lay in between. Germline values: CDR1 MGHDK, CDR2 SYGVNS. The CDR3 has 13 amino acids. The CDR3 bases are TGTGCCAGCAGTGAATCGAGCCTACACGAGCAGTACTTC. This gives the protein CASSESSLHEQYF.

The chain employs TRBV19 and TRBJ2-1, with D possibly TRBD2 on 6 matching bases. Germline values: CDR1 LNHDA, CDR2 SQIVND (reference sequence). This CDR3 spans 17 amino acids. V was clipped by 4 bases and J by 1 base, with 17 bases between them. DNA of the CDR3: TGTGCCAGTAGTAAGGAGGGCTCCCTTAGGTCCTACAATGAGCAGTTCTTC. Its protein is CASSKEGSLRSYNEQFF.

This clonotype is a singleton in its sample. The V gene is TRBV5-6, the J gene TRBJ1-1; a weak D match, TRBD1 (5 bases). The V gene lost 1 base and the J gene lost 1 base, with 8 bases spanning the gap. The CDR3 has 14 residues. Per germline, CDR1 SGHDT and CDR2 YYEEEE. The CDR3 coding sequence is TGTGCCAGCAGCTTGCGACAGAAGAACACTGAAGCTTTCTTT. Translated, it gives CASSLRQKNTEAFF.

This chain uses TRBV6-2 or TRBV6-3 with TRBJ2-1; D is possibly TRBD1 or TRBD2 (5 bases each). This CDR3 has 12 amino acids. The V gene lost 0 bases and the J gene lost 8 bases, with 5 bases spanning the gap. Germline values: CDR1 MNHEY, CDR2 SVGEGT. CDR3 loop: CASSYSGHEQFF. CDR3 coding DNA: TGTGCCAGCAGTTACTCGGGACATGAGCAGTTCTTC.

The chain has TRBV4-1 and TRBJ1-1, with D possibly being TRBD1 (6 bases). V was trimmed by 2 bases and J by 1 base, leaving 11 bases between them. Germline lookup yields CDR1 MGHRA and CDR2 YSYEKL. CDR3 size: 15 residues. This CDR3 is CASSQRGQPNTEAFF. In DNA form, the CDR3 reads TGCGCCAGCAGCCAACGGGGACAACCGAACACTGAAGCTTTCTTT.

The table lists this clonotype with a count of one. The chain employs TRBV27 and TRBJ1-1; possible D gene TRBD1, 5 bases. The germline V gene encodes CDR1 MNHEY and CDR2 SMNVEV (reference sequence). The CDR3 has 13 amino acids. V was cut by 3 bases and J by 4 bases, with 9 bases left in between. The CDR3 region has the DNA TGTGCCAGCAGTTTGGGGCGGATCACTGAAGCTTTCTTT. Amino acids: CASSLGRITEAFF.

This chain uses TRBV27 with TRBJ1-5; TRBD1 might be the D (6 bases). Germline loops: CDR1 MNHEY, CDR2 SMNVEV (reference sequence). V was pared by 3 bases and J by 6 bases, with 12 bases between. The CDR3 consists of 14 residues. The DNA for the CDR3 is TGTGCCAGCAGTTTCTCAGGGGTCGGTCAGCCCCAGCATTTT. The encoded protein is CASSFSGVGQPQHF.

The CDR3 loop reads CASSYRTSAGTQYF. The CDR3 DNA is TGTGCCAGCAGCTACCGGACTAGCGCGGGGACGCAGTATTTT. The chain links TRBV13 to TRBJ2-3; TRBD2 matches at 9 bases. Unmatched junction bases numbered 8, after V lost 4 bases and J lost 9 bases. Germline lookup yields CDR1 PRHDT and CDR2 FYEKMQ (reference sequence). This CDR3 spans 14 amino acids.

The chain uses TRBV27 and TRBJ2-7; 9 nucleotides agree with TRBD1. The V gene's germline CDR1 is MNHEY and CDR2 SMNVEV (reference sequence). CDR3 length: 16 residues. The V segment lost 0 bases and the J segment 2 bases; nucleotides outside the gene matches: 5. CDR3 nucleotides: TGTGCCAGCAGTTTATCACAGGGGGCCATCGCCTACGAGCAGTACTTC. Protein: CASSLSQGAIAYEQYF.

V and J are TRBV5-6 and TRBJ2-1; 9 nucleotides agree with TRBD2. This CDR3 is built from 15 residues. The junction had 8 bases not matched to a gene; V was cut back by 3 bases and J by 7 bases. From germline, CDR1 is SGHDT and CDR2 YYEEEE. CDR3 sequence: CASSSLAGALNEQFF. DNA of the CDR3: TGTGCCAGCAGCTCATTAGCGGGAGCACTGAATGAGCAGTTCTTC.

This clonotype appeared a single time. The V and J genes are TRBV18 and TRBJ1-1, with 7 bases that match TRBD1. Germline V gives CDR1 KGHSH, CDR2 LQKENI. The V gene end was trimmed by 2 bases and the J gene end by 2 bases; junction bases not matched to a gene: 5. This CDR3 spans 15 amino acids. The CDR3 reads CASSPWQGDNTEAFF. The CDR3 coding sequence is TGTGCCAGCTCACCATGGCAGGGGGATAACACTGAAGCTTTCTTT.

The chain is built from TRBV12-3 or TRBV12-4 and TRBJ2-7; unclear D gene. Trimming took 1 base from V and 6 from J, leaving 7 bases between them. This CDR3 has 12 residues. The CDR3 here is CASSLVWSEQYF. The CDR3 bases are TGTGCCAGCAGTTTAGTCTGGAGCGAGCAGTACTTC.

The rearrangement uses TRBV9 and TRBJ2-2, with TRBD2 matching 8 bases. The V gene's germline CDR1 is SGDLS and CDR2 YYNGEE. The CDR3 extends over 16 amino acids. Trimming at V came to 0 bases and at J to 3 bases, leaving 4 bases not matched to a gene. CDR3: CASSVEAGGDTGELFF. The CDR3 DNA reads as TGTGCCAGCAGCGTAGAGGCGGGAGGCGACACCGGGGAGCTGTTTTTT.

This chain links TRBV5-4 with TRBJ2-1; 13 nucleotides agree with TRBD2. The CDR3 length is 13 residues. Trimming removed 4 bases from V and 9 bases from J; junction bases left unmatched: 1. Germline assignment: CDR1 SGHNT and CDR2 YYREEE (reference sequence). The CDR3 DNA follows: TGTGCCAGCAGCGGACTAGCGGGAGTTGAGCAGTTCTTC. Translated, it gives CASSGLAGVEQFF.

The chain combines TRBV4-1 with TRBJ2-5; unclear D gene. The V end was cut by 0 bases, the J end by 3 bases, with 5 bases between. CDR1 is MGHRA and CDR2 is YSYEKL in the germline V gene. The CDR3 covers 13 residues. CDR3 residues: CASSQDSEETQYF. The CDR3 region has the DNA TGCGCCAGCAGCCAAGACAGCGAAGAGACCCAGTACTTC.

The J gene is TRBJ1-5, the V gene TRBV30, with 9 nucleotides matching TRBD1. After removal of 8 bases from V and 1 base from J, the junction contained 9 bases not matched to a gene. The CDR3 runs 15 residues. Germline V lookup: CDR1 GTSNPN, CDR2 SVGIG (reference sequence). The DNA of the CDR3 is TGTGCCGCGGACAGGGGCGGGTTGAGCAATCAGCCCCAGCATTTT. Residues: CAADRGGLSNQPQHF.

This clonotype was seen only once. The chain combines TRBV6-1 with TRBJ2-5; 9 positions agree with TRBD2. CDR3 length: 15 amino acids. Looked up from germline, CDR1 is MNHNS and CDR2 is SASEGT. The V segment lost 5 bases and the J segment 2 bases; nucleotides outside the gene matches: 6. The DNA for the CDR3 is TGTGCCAGCAGTATTCTAGCGGGGTTTCAAGAGACCCAGTACTTC. This translates into CASSILAGFQETQYF.

The V and J genes are TRBV27 and TRBJ2-1; D assignment may be TRBD1 or TRBD2 (5 bases each). Deletions cut 2 bases from V and 3 bases from J, with 14 bases between. Germline lookup yields CDR1 MNHEY and CDR2 SMNVEV (reference sequence). This CDR3 is built from 16 residues. The CDR3 DNA reads as TGTGCCAGCAGTTTAGGATCGGGACGCCTCTACAATGAGCAGTTCTTC. This encodes CASSLGSGRLYNEQFF.

The CDR3 nucleotides are TGTGCCAGCAGTCCCCTTCCTAGGGGAAGGTACCAAGAGACCCAGTACTTC. It encodes CASSPLPRGRYQETQYF. The rearrangement uses TRBV27 and TRBJ2-5; tentative D call: TRBD1 (5 bases). Germline values: CDR1 MNHEY, CDR2 SMNVEV (reference sequence). The CDR3 runs 17 residues. The V gene lost 5 bases and the J gene lost 0 bases, with 19 bases spanning the gap.

This chain connects TRBV6-1 to TRBJ2-5; 8 nucleotides match TRBD1. The germline V gene encodes CDR1 MNHNS and CDR2 SASEGT. The J segment lost 2 bases and the V segment lost 8 bases, leaving 7 bases of the junction unmatched. The length of the CDR3 is 14 residues. The DNA for the CDR3 is TGTGCCAGCGGATACAGGGGGGAACAAGAGACCCAGTACTTC. As protein: CASGYRGEQETQYF.

The J gene is TRBJ1-3, the V gene TRBV6-4; D is uncertain. The CDR3 consists of 13 residues. Trimming took 3 bases from V and 2 from J, leaving 5 bases between them. Germline lookup yields CDR1 MRHNA and CDR2 SNTAGT. This CDR3 reads CASSEWPGNTIYF. DNA for the CDR3: TGTGCCAGCAGTGAGTGGCCTGGAAACACCATATATTTT.